This paragraph covers one T cell receptor beta chain sequence. This record comes from a study of cytomegalovirus exposure and HLA in healthy donors. From germline, CDR1 is GTSNPN and CDR2 SVGIG (reference sequence). V dropped 2 bases and J dropped 8; count of bases not matched to a gene: 14. This CDR3 is 15 amino acids long. Use of 60 Vbeta and 13 Jbeta primers characterized the PCR. Profiling relied on immunoSEQ multiplex PCR, and the TCRdb table lists in-frame clones only, not all of them. Among 200,000 to 250,000 clones, about 80% were seen once, and the ten largest hold around 0.57%. Sequencing was performed on PBMCs. The TCR comes from a woman aged 40 to 55 in good health and CMV-seronegative. V is TRBV30 and J is TRBJ1-2; 7 bases line up with TRBD1. CDR3 nucleotide sequence: TGTGCCTGGAGTTCCTCGACAGGGCCCTTAGGGGGCTACACCTTC. This gives the protein CAWSSSTGPLGGYTF.